What follows are 6 T cell receptor beta chains derived from one specimen sequenced in a study of blood T cell repertoires in COVID-19 (dated by TCRdb to the early 2020s). Libraries were prepared through the immunoSEQ multiplex PCR assay. This immuneACCESS table, as held by TCRdb, lists in-frame sequences with V and J called but not all clones. Of the missing ones, under half trace to an unresolved V gene in checked studies; the others have no known cause. Counted in this sample were some 59,000 clones; approximately 90% of them appeared once. Of the sample, less than 2% falls within the top ten clones. Sequencing was done on a sample of peripheral blood. These TCRs come from a man in his 60s with acute or convalescent COVID-19.

The chain recombines TRBV5-4 with TRBJ1-2, with TRBD1 matching over 7 bases. V lost 3 bases to trimming and J lost 1 base; unmatched junction nucleotides: 3. Germline CDR1 is SGHNT and CDR2 is YYREEE (reference sequence). The CDR3 sequence is 14 residues long. The CDR3 DNA is TGTGCCAGCAGCTCGGACAGGCTTAACTATGGCTACACCTTC. Protein product: CASSSDRLNYGYTF.

The genes are TRBV7-2 and TRBJ2-1; TRBD1 is a possible D gene (5 bases). V lost 5 bases, J lost 9 bases, and 14 bases lay in between. This CDR3 is 13 amino acids long. The germline V gene encodes CDR1 SGHTA and CDR2 FQGNSA. The CDR3, as DNA: TGTGCCAGCAGCCCTCGACAGTCAGGTGAGCAGTTCTTC. Translating gives CASSPRQSGEQFF.

This chain uses TRBV6-6 with TRBJ2-2; TRBD2 matches at 8 bases. This CDR3 is 14 amino acids long. V was clipped by 5 bases and J by 3 bases; unmatched bases: 2. Per germline, CDR1 MNHNY and CDR2 SVGAGI (reference sequence). CDR3 DNA: TGTGCCAGCAGTAAGGGACTAGACACCGGGGAGCTGTTTTTT. Translating it yields CASSKGLDTGELFF.

The rearrangement uses TRBV2 and TRBJ1-3; tentative D call: TRBD1 (5 bases). The CDR3 extends over 16 amino acids. Trimming pared 5 bases from V and 0 bases from J, leaving 14 bases between. Germline V lookup: CDR1 SNHLY, CDR2 FYNNEI. The CDR3 DNA reads TGTGCCAGCAGTTTACGCCCAGGGTACTCTGGAAACACCATATATTTT. This encodes CASSLRPGYSGNTIYF.

There are a few counts of this clone. The chain couples TRBV25-1 to TRBJ1-4; no firm D call. Trimming shortened V by 0 bases and J by 10 bases, and 6 bases separated the two germline ends. Germline V gene sequence: CDR1 MGHDK, CDR2 SYGVNS. The CDR3 contains 12 residues. CDR3 residues: CASSEYFGKLFF. The CDR3, as DNA: TGTGCCAGCAGTGAATATTTCGGAAAACTGTTTTTT.

The V and J genes are TRBV6-5 and TRBJ1-1, with 10 bases fitting TRBD1. The CDR3 extends over 15 amino acids. With 6 bases clipped from V and 1 base from J, the junction kept 5 bases outside the gene matches. Germline CDR1 reads MNHEY; CDR2 reads SVGAGI. The CDR3 DNA reads as TGTGCCAGCAGGACAGGGGGCGAGGGGAACACTGAAGCTTTCTTT. Translated, it gives CASRTGGEGNTEAFF.